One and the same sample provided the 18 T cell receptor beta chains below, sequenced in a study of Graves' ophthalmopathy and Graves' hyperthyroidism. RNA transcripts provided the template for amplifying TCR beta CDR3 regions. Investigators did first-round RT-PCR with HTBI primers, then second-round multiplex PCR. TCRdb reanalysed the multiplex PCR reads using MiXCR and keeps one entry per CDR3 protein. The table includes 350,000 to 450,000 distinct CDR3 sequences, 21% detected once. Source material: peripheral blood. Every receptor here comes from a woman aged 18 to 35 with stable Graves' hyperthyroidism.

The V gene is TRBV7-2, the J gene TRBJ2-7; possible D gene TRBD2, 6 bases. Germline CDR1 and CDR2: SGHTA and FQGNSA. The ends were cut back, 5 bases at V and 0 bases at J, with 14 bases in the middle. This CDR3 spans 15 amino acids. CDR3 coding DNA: TGTGCCAGCAGCCGCTGGGGACTGCCCTCCTACGAGCAGTACTTC. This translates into CASSRWGLPSYEQYF. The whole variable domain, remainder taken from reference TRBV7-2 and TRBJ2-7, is GAGVSQSPSNKVTEKGKDVELRCDPISGHTALYWYRQSLGQGLEFLIYFQGNSAPDKSGLPSDRFSAERTGGSVSTLTIQRTQQEDSAVYLCASSRWGLPSYEQYFGPGTRLTVT.

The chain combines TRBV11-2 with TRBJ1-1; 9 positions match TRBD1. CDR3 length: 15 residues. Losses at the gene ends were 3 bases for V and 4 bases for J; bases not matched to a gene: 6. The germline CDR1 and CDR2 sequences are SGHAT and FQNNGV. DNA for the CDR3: TGTGCCAGCAGCTTCCCACAGGGGGCTGTCACTGAAGCTTTCTTT. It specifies CASSFPQGAVTEAFF.

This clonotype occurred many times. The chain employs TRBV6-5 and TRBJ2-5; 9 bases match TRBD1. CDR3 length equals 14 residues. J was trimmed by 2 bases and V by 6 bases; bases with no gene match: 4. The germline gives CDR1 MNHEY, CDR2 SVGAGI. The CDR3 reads CASRLDRGQETQYF. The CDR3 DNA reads TGTGCCAGCAGGCTCGACAGGGGGCAAGAGACCCAGTACTTC.

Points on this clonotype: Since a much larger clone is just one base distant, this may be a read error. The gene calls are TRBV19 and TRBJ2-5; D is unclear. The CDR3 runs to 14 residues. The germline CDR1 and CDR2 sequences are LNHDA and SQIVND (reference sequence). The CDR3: CVSSARPPGKTQYF. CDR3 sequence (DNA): TGTGTCAGTAGTGCTCGCCCTCCAGGAAAGACCCAGTACTTC. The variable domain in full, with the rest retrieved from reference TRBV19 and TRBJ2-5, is DGGITQSPKYLFRKEGQNVTLSCEQNLNHDAMYWYRQDPGQGLRLIYYSQIVNDFQKGDIAEGYSVSREKKESFPLTVTSAQKNPTAFYLCVSSARPPGKTQYFGPGTRLLVL.

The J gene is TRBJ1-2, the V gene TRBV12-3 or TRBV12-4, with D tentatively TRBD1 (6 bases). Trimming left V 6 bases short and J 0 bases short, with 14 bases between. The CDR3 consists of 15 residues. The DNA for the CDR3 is TGTGCCAGCAGACCGGGACACCTAGCTAACTATGGCTACACCTTC. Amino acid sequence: CASRPGHLANYGYTF.

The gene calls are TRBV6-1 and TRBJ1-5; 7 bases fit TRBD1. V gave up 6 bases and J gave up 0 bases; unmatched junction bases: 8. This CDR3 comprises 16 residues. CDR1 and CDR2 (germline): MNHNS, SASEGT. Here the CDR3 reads CASRDRQGYSNQPQHF. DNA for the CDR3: TGTGCCAGCAGAGACAGACAGGGTTATAGCAATCAGCCCCAGCATTTT.

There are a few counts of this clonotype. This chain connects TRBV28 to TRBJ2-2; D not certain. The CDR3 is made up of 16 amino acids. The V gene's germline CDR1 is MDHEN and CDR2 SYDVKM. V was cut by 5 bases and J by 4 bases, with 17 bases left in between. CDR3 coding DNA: TGTGCCAGCAGTACCGGTGGCAGTGACCTCACCGGGGAGCTGTTTTTT. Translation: CASSTGGSDLTGELFF.

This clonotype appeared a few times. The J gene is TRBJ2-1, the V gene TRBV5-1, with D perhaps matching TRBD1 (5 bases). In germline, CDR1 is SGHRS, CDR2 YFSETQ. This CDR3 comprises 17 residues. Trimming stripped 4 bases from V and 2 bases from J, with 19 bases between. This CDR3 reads CASSTRLRDYAYNEQFF. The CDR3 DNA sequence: TGCGCCAGCAGCACACGACTCAGGGATTATGCCTACAATGAGCAGTTCTTC.

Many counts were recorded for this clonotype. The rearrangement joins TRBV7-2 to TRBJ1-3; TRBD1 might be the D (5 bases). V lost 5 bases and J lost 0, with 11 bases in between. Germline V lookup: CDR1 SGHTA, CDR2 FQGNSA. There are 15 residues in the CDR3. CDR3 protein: CASSRQLSSGNTIYF. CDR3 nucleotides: TGTGCCAGCAGCCGACAGCTGAGCTCTGGAAACACCATATATTTT.

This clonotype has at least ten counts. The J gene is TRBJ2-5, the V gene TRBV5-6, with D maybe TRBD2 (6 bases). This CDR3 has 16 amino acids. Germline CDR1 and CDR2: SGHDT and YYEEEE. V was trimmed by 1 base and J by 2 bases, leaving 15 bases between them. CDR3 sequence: CASSLLTSRMQETQYF. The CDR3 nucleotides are TGTGCCAGCAGCTTGTTAACTAGCAGAATGCAAGAGACCCAGTACTTC.

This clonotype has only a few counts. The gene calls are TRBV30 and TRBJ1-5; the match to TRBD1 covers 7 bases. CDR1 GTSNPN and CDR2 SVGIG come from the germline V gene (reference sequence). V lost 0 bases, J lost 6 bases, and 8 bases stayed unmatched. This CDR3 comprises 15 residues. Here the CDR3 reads CAWSVPGGYSQPQHF. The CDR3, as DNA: TGTGCCTGGAGTGTCCCAGGGGGGTATAGTCAGCCCCAGCATTTT. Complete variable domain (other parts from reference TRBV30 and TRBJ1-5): SQTIHQWPATLVQPVGSPLSLECTVEGTSNPNLYWYRQAAGRGLQLLFYSVGIGQISSEVPQNLSASRPQDRQFILSSKKLLLSDSGFYLCAWSVPGGYSQPQHFGDGTRLSIL.

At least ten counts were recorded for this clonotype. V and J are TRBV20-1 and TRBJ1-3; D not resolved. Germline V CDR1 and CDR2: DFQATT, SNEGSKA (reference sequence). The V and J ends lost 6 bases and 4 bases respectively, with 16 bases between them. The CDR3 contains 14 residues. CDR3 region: CSAPGTGEGNTIYF. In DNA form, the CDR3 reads TGCAGTGCCCCCGGAACCGGAGAGGGAAACACCATATATTTT.

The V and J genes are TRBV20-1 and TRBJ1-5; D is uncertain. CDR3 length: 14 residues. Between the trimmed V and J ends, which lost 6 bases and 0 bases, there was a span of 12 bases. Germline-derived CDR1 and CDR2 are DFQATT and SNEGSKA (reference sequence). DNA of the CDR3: TGCAGTGCCTCCCCCGAGGATAGCAATCAGCCCCAGCATTTT. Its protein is CSASPEDSNQPQHF.

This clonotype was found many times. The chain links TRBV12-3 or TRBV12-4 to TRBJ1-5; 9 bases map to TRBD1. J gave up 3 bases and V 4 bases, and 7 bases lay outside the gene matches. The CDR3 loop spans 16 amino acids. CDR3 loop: CASSYGQGLPNQPQHF. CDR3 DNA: TGTGCCAGCAGTTACGGACAGGGGCTTCCCAATCAGCCCCAGCATTTT.

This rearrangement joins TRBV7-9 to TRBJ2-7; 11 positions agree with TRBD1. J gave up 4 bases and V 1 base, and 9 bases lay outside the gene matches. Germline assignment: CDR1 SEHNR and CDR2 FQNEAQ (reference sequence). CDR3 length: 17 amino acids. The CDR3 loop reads CASSLDWGTGGFYEQYF. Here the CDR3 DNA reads TGTGCCAGCAGCTTAGACTGGGGGACAGGGGGTTTTTACGAGCAGTACTTC.

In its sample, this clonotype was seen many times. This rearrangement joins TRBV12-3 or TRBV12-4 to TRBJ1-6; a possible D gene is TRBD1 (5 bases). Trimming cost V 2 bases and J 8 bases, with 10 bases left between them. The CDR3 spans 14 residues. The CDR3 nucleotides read TGTGCCAGCAGTTTAAGCACAGGAGATTCACCCCTCCACTTT. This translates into CASSLSTGDSPLHF.

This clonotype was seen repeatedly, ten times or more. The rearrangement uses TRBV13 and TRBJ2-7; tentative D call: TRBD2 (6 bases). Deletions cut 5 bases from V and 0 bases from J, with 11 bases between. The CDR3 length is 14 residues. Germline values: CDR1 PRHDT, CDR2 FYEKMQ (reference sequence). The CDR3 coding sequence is TGTGCCAGCAGCCGTCGGGACTTCTCCTACGAGCAGTACTTC. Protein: CASSRRDFSYEQYF.

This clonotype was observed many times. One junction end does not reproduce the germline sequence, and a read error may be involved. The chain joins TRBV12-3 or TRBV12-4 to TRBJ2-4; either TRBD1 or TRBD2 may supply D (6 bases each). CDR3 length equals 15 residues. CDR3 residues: CASRYQTGAKNIKYF. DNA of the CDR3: TGTGCCAGCAGGTACCAAACGGGGGCCAAAAACATTAAGTACTTC.